These 26 T cell receptor beta chains share one sample of origin, sequenced in a study of control samples from healthy donors and cancer patients. Using immunoSEQ multiplex PCR, the repertoire was profiled, and TCRdb retains in-frame clones only, with some absent. The sample lists about 140,000 clones, around 88% seen once, with less than 2% in the top ten. Sequencing was done on a sample of blood. These receptors came from a man aged 18 to 29 in good health.

This chain links TRBV10-3 with TRBJ2-1, with TRBD1 matching over 8 bases. This CDR3 region has 13 residues. Trimming took 2 bases from V and 10 from J; bases not matched to a gene: 4. The germline gives CDR1 ENHRY, CDR2 SYGVKD. CDR3 DNA: TGTGCCATCAGTGAGGGACAGGGCGAAGAGCAGTTCTTC. It encodes CAISEGQGEEQFF.

This clone was counted at least ten times. This chain connects TRBV27 to TRBJ2-5, with D possibly matching TRBD1 (6 bases). Germline assignment: CDR1 MNHEY and CDR2 SMNVEV (reference sequence). Trimming stripped 6 bases from V and 4 bases from J, with 15 bases between. The CDR3 has 14 residues. The CDR3 loop is CASRAEGGGETQYF. The CDR3 region has the DNA TGTGCCAGCAGGGCGGAAGGGGGTGGAGAGACCCAGTACTTC.

This sequence joins TRBV5-1 and TRBJ2-5; 8 bases align to TRBD1. Trimming at V came to 4 bases and at J to 3 bases, leaving 8 bases not matched to a gene. Germline CDR1 reads SGHRS; CDR2 reads YFSETQ. CDR3 length equals 15 residues. The CDR3 is CASSRQGLDKETQYF. CDR3 DNA: TGCGCCAGCAGCCGACAGGGGCTGGATAAAGAGACCCAGTACTTC.

The chain has TRBV11-3 and TRBJ2-1; 16 bases map to TRBD2. V lost 3 bases and J lost 8; bases outside the gene matches: 1. This CDR3 comprises 15 residues. Germline loops: CDR1 SGHNT, CDR2 YENEEA. The CDR3 DNA reads TGTGCCAGCAGCTTGGGACTAGCGGGGGGGGATGAGCAGTTCTTC. Protein sequence: CASSLGLAGGDEQFF.

The chain uses TRBV28 and TRBJ2-7; no definite D call. The CDR3 consists of 11 residues. Germline V gives CDR1 MDHEN, CDR2 SYDVKM. The V gene lost 1 base and the J gene lost 6 bases, with 4 bases spanning the gap. The CDR3 DNA sequence: TGTGCCAGCAGTTTATCGGGCGAGCAGTACTTC. Its translation: CASSLSGEQYF.

This chain joins TRBV29-1 and TRBJ2-1; TRBD2 matches at 11 bases. CDR3 length: 14 residues. CDR1 is SQVTM and CDR2 is ANQGSEA in the germline V gene. V lost 3 bases, J lost 5 bases, and 3 bases stayed unmatched. The CDR3 bases are TGCAGCGTTGAGAAACTAGCGGGGGACAATGAGCAGTTCTTC. Translating gives CSVEKLAGDNEQFF.

The genes are TRBV5-1 and TRBJ2-4, with 12 nucleotides matching TRBD2. Germline V lookup: CDR1 SGHRS, CDR2 YFSETQ. Trimming removed 3 bases from V and 0 bases from J; junction bases left unmatched: 7. This CDR3 is built from 18 residues. In DNA, the CDR3 is TGCGCCAGCAGCTCCCGGTCGACTAGCGGGGGAGCCAAAAACATTCAGTACTTC. As protein: CASSSRSTSGGAKNIQYF.

Turning to this clone: Other DNA sequences within the sample encode an identical CDR3. The chain combines TRBV12-3 or TRBV12-4 with TRBJ2-7; no clear D. The CDR3 has 12 residues. The V gene lost 5 bases and the J gene lost 2 bases, with 7 bases spanning the gap. This CDR3 reads CASSRRPYEQYF. CDR3 bases: TGTGCCAGCAGTCGGCGGCCCTACGAGCAGTACTTC.

Here the CDR3 reads CASSPGGQNTEAFF. Written as DNA, the CDR3 is TGTGCCAGCAGTCCAGGGGGCCAGAACACTGAAGCTTTCTTT. The chain is built from TRBV2 and TRBJ1-1; TRBD1 matches at 8 bases. Germline V gives CDR1 SNHLY, CDR2 FYNNEI. The CDR3 spans 14 residues. Trimming cost V 5 bases and J 1 base; bases outside gene matches: 3.

There are a few counts of this clone. The V gene is TRBV30, the J gene TRBJ1-2; 11 positions agree with TRBD1. CDR3 length equals 13 residues. V dropped 2 bases and J dropped 6; count of bases not matched to a gene: 2. The V gene's germline CDR1 is GTSNPN and CDR2 SVGIG (reference sequence). CDR3 coding DNA: TGTGCCTGGAGTCGGACAGGGGGCGATGGCTACACCTTC. This codes for CAWSRTGGDGYTF. Drawing the rest from reference TRBV30 and TRBJ1-2, the complete variable domain is SQTIHQWPATLVQPVGSPLSLECTVEGTSNPNLYWYRQAAGRGLQLLFYSVGIGQISSEVPQNLSASRPQDRQFILSSKKLLLSDSGFYLCAWSRTGGDGYTFGSGTRLTVV.

The CDR3 here is CASRRGRTDTQYF. DNA for the CDR3: TGTGCCAGCAGGCGGGGGCGCACAGATACGCAGTATTTT. This chain links TRBV2 with TRBJ2-3, with TRBD2 as a possible D gene (7 bases). V lost 6 bases, J lost 1 base, and 8 bases lay in between. The CDR3 is 13 amino acids. Per germline, CDR1 SNHLY and CDR2 FYNNEI.

The chain carries TRBV27 and TRBJ2-7, with a weak D call TRBD1 (5 bases). CDR1 and CDR2 (germline): MNHEY, SMNVEV (reference sequence). V was shortened by 2 bases and J by 9 bases, with 14 bases between the two germline ends. The CDR3 has 13 residues. The CDR3 coding sequence is TGTGCCAGCAGTTTAGCCCGCCAGGGTTCGCAGTACTTC. Translating gives CASSLARQGSQYF.

V usage is TRBV6-5 and J usage is TRBJ1-5; 9 nucleotides match TRBD1. The J segment lost 7 bases and the V segment lost 7 bases, leaving 5 bases of the junction unmatched. This CDR3 spans 13 amino acids. Germline values: CDR1 MNHEY, CDR2 SVGAGI. Here the CDR3 reads CASTTGGRQPQHF. DNA of the CDR3: TGTGCCAGCACTACAGGGGGCAGACAGCCCCAGCATTTT.

The chain combines TRBV7-8 with TRBJ1-3; unclear D gene. The CDR3 is made up of 17 amino acids. Trimming removed 5 bases from V and 5 bases from J, with 22 bases in between. Germline V gives CDR1 SGHVS, CDR2 FQNEAQ. The CDR3 DNA sequence: TGTGCCAGCAGCCCGAGGGTGCAGGCTTCTTCTCGAAACACCATATATTTT. This codes for CASSPRVQASSRNTIYF.

This chain connects TRBV4-3 to TRBJ1-1; perhaps TRBD1 as D (6 bases). Germline V gene lookup returns CDR1 LGHNA and CDR2 YSLEER. V was shortened by 0 bases and J by 8 bases, with 10 bases between the two germline ends. This CDR3 spans 13 amino acids. CDR3 DNA: TGCGCCAGCAGCCAAGATCCCGGACAGGAAGCTTTCTTT. This codes for CASSQDPGQEAFF.

The V call is TRBV10-3, the J call TRBJ2-3; no reliable D call. The CDR3 totals 15 residues. Trimming stripped 0 bases from V and 2 bases from J, with 9 bases between. Germline V lookup: CDR1 ENHRY, CDR2 SYGVKD. The CDR3 DNA reads TGTGCCATCAGTGAGTCGGCCGCGAACACAGATACGCAGTATTTT. It translates to CAISESAANTDTQYF.

The chain joins TRBV19 to TRBJ2-2, with 11 positions matching TRBD2. Germline V gives CDR1 LNHDA, CDR2 SQIVND (reference sequence). The CDR3 loop spans 18 amino acids. V lost 1 base, J lost 1 base, and 5 bases stayed unmatched. The CDR3 DNA follows: TGTGCCAGTAGTATAGGGCCGCTAGCGGGGGGGAACACCGGGGAGCTGTTTTTT. Encoded protein: CASSIGPLAGGNTGELFF.

The chain joins TRBV5-1 to TRBJ1-5, with D tentatively TRBD1 (6 bases). Trimming stripped 4 bases from V and 7 bases from J, with 12 bases between. There are 13 residues in the CDR3. Germline V gives CDR1 SGHRS, CDR2 YFSETQ. The CDR3 DNA is TGCGCCAGCAGCCAACAGGGTATGCAGCCCCAGCATTTT. This gives the protein CASSQQGMQPQHF. Using reference TRBV5-1 and TRBJ1-5 for the parts outside the CDR3, the full variable domain is KAGVTQTPRYLIKTRGQQVTLSCSPISGHRSVSWYQQTPGQGLQFLFEYFSETQRNKGNFPGRFSGRQFSNSRSEMNVSTLELGDSALYLCASSQQGMQPQHFGDGTRLSIL.

The chain has TRBV3-1 (or the pseudogene TRBV3-2) and TRBJ2-7; D remains unclear. V lost 1 base, J lost 0 bases, and 7 bases lay in between. Germline CDR1 reads LGHDT; CDR2 reads YNNKEL (reference sequence). The CDR3 length is 14 residues. The DNA of the CDR3 is TGTGCCAGCAGCCAAGCCCGGACCTCCTACGAGCAGTACTTC. It is translated as CASSQARTSYEQYF.

This sequence joins TRBV28 and TRBJ1-4; 9 bases fit TRBD1. The CDR3 runs 16 residues. Germline V gives CDR1 MDHEN, CDR2 SYDVKM. Trimming cost V 3 bases and J 2 bases; bases outside gene matches: 4. CDR3 sequence reads: CASSFQQGATNEKLFF. Here the CDR3 DNA reads TGTGCCAGCAGTTTTCAACAGGGGGCGACTAATGAAAAACTGTTTTTT.

The J gene is TRBJ2-3, the V gene TRBV4-3; TRBD2 agrees at 11 bases. CDR1 is LGHNA, CDR2 YSLEER, per germline. The CDR3 covers 15 residues. Germline trimming cut 3 bases from V and 4 bases from J; bases unmatched to any gene: 3. The CDR3 DNA sequence: TGCGCCAGCAGCCAGGGGACTAGCGGCTCAGATACGCAGTATTTT. Protein: CASSQGTSGSDTQYF.

This sequence joins TRBV4-2 and TRBJ2-2; D may be TRBD2 (5 bases). The length of the CDR3 is 16 residues. With 4 bases removed from V and 6 bases from J, the gap between germline ends came to 18 bases. CDR1 and CDR2 (germline): LGHNA, YNFKEQ. Here the CDR3 reads CASSPRDQNPPGELFF. DNA for the CDR3: TGTGCCAGCAGCCCCCGGGATCAAAATCCACCCGGGGAGCTGTTTTTT.

This chain links TRBV4-2 with TRBJ2-3; 12 nucleotides agree with TRBD2. This CDR3 spans 18 amino acids. The germline V gene has CDR1 LGHNA and CDR2 YNFKEQ. Trimming cost V 4 bases and J 1 base; bases outside gene matches: 9. The CDR3 DNA reads as TGTGCCAGCAGCCTCCGGACTAGCGGGGTGTCTCGCACAGATACGCAGTATTTT. Protein: CASSLRTSGVSRTDTQYF.

The V call is TRBV5-1, the J call TRBJ2-6; D is perhaps TRBD2 (5 bases). Germline lookup yields CDR1 SGHRS and CDR2 YFSETQ. This CDR3 spans 16 amino acids. V was clipped by 1 base and J by 0 bases, with 8 bases between them. This chain's CDR3 is CASSLNGISGANVLTF. The CDR3 DNA follows: TGCGCCAGCAGCTTGAACGGGATCTCTGGGGCCAACGTCCTGACTTTC.

The chain couples TRBV29-1 to TRBJ2-5; the D gene could be TRBD1 or TRBD2 (5 bases each). The CDR3 covers 12 residues. Germline assignment: CDR1 SQVTM and CDR2 ANQGSEA. V lost 4 bases and J 5 bases, leaving 11 bases between the germline ends. Here the CDR3 DNA reads TGCAGCGTTGGGGACGGGGCGGAGACCCAGTACTTC. Its protein is CSVGDGAETQYF.

CDR3 DNA sequence: TGTGCCAGCAGCCCCGAGGCGCGGGGGGGGGTCCCAGATACGCAGTATTTT. Amino acid sequence: CASSPEARGGVPDTQYF. The V and J genes are TRBV7-2 and TRBJ2-3, with 9 bases fitting TRBD2. V shed 5 bases, J shed 4 bases, and the junction held 13 bases outside the gene matches. This CDR3 contains 17 residues. Per germline, CDR1 SGHTA and CDR2 FQGNSA.